This record concerns one T cell receptor (beta chain) sequence. The data are from a study of blood T cell repertoires in COVID-19. Study context: Donors in the United States, Italy and Spain gave samples during acute or convalescent COVID-19. PBMCs, B-cell-depleted T cells, or T cells were the source of the cDNA or gDNA that made up the material.

Germline V lookup: CDR1 SGHNT, CDR2 YYREEE (reference sequence). V gave up 2 bases and J gave up 3 bases; unmatched junction bases: 4. The CDR3 extends over 14 amino acids. How the authors handled the data: For nucleated cells, counts were estimated from reference gene primer amplification. TCRdb's copy holds only in-frame clones and misses some; the assay was immunoSEQ multiplex PCR. V, J and clone size reflect that table, while D and trimming were determined from the DNA. The sample has about 140,000 clones, about 82% seen once. This TCR was sampled from a woman aged 60-70 years with acute or convalescent COVID-19. Sequencing was carried out using peripheral blood. This sequence joins TRBV5-4 and TRBJ2-7; 8 positions match TRBD1. CDR3 sequence reads: CASSLIDRGYEQYF. The CDR3 nucleotides are TGTGCCAGCAGCTTAATCGACAGGGGCTACGAGCAGTACTTC.